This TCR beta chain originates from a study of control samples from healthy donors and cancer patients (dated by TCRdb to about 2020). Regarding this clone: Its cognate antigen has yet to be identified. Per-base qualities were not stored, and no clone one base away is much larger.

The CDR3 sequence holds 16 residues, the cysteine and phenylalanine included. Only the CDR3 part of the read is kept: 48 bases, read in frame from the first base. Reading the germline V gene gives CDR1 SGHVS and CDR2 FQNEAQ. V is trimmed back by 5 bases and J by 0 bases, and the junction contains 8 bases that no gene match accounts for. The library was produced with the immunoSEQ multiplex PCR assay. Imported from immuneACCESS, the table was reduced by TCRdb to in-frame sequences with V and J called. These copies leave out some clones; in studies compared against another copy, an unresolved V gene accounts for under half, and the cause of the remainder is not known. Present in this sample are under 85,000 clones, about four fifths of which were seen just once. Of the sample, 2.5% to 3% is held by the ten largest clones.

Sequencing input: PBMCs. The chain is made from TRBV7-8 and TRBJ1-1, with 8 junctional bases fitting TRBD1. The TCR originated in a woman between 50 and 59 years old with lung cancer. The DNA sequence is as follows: TGTGCCAGCAGCCTAGACCGACAGGGGATGAACACTGAAGCTTTCTTT. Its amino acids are CASSLDRQGMNTEAFF.